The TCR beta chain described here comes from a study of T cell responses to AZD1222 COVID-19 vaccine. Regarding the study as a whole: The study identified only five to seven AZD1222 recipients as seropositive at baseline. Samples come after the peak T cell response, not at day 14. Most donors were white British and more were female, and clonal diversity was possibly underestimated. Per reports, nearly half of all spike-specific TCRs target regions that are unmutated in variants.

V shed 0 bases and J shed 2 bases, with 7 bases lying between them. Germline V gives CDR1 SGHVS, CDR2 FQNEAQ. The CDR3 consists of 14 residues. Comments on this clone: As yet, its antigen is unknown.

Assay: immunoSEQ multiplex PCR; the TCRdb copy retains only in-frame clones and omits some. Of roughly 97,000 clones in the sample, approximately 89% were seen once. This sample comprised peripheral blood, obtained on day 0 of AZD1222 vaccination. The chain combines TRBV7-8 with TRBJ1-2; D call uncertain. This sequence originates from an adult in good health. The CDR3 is CASSLAWANYGYTF. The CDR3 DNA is TGTGCCAGCAGCTTAGCATGGGCGAACTATGGCTACACCTTC.